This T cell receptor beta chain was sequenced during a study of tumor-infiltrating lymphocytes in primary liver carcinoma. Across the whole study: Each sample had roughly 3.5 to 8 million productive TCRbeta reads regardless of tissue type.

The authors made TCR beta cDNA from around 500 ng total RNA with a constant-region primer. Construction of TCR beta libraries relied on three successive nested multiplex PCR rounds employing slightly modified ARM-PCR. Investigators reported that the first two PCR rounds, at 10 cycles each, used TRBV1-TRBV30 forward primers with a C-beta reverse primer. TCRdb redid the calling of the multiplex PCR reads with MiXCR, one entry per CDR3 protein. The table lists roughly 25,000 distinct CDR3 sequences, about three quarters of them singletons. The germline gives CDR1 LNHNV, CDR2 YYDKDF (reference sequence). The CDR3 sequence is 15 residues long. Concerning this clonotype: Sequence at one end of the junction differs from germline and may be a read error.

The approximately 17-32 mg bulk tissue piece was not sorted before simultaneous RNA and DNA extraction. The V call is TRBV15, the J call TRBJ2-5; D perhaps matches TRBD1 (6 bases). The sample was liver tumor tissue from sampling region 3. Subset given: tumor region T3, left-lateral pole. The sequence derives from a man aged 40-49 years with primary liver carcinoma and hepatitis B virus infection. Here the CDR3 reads CATSNWIGGEETQYF. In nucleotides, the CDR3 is TGTGCCACCAGCAACTGGATAGGGGGTGAAGAGACACAGTACTTC.